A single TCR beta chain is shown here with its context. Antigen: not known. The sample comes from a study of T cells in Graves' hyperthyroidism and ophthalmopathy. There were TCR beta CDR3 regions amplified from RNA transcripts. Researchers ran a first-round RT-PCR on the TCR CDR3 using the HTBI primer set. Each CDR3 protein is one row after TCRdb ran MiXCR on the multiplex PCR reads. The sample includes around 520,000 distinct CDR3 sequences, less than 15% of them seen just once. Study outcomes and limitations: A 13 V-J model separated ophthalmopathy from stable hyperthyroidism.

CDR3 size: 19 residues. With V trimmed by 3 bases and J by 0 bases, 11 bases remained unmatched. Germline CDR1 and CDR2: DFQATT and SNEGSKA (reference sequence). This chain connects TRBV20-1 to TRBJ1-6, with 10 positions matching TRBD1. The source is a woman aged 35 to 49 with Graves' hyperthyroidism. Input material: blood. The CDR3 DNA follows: TGCAGTGCTAGCGGGACAGGGGCAACCCGGAGCTCCTATAATTCACCCCTCCACTTT. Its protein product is CSASGTGATRSSYNSPLHF.